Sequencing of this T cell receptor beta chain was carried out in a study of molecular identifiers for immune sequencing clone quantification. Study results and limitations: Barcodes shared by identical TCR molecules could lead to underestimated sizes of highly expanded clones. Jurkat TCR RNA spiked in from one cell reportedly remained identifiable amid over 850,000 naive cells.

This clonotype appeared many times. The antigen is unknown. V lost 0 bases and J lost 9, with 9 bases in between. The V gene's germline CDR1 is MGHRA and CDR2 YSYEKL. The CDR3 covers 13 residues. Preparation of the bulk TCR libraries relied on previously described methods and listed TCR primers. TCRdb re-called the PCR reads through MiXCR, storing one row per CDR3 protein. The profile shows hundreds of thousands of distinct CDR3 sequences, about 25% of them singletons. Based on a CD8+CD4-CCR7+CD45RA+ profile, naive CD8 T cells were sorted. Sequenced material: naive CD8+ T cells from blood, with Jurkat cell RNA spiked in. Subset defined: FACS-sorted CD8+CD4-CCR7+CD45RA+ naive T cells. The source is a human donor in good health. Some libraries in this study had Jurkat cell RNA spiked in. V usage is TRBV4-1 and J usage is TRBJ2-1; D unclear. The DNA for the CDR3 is TGCGCCAGCAGCCAAGAAATTGGGCGTGAGCAGTTCTTC. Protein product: CASSQEIGREQFF.